Shown below are 20 T cell receptor beta chains from a single sample sequenced in a study of monozygotic twins with inflammatory bowel disease. TCRdb reanalyzed the 5' RACE reads, giving one entry per CDR3 protein sequence and no DNA. This table holds more than 110,000 distinct CDR3 sequences. The specimen was blood. Every receptor here comes from a human donor with ulcerative colitis or Crohn's disease, or a healthy co-twin of an affected twin (not recorded which).

The genes are TRBV28 and TRBJ2-3; TCRdb selects TRBD2, and the lack of DNA leaves this call unchecked. This CDR3 has 16 amino acids. CDR1 and CDR2 (germline): MDHEN, SYDVKM. The CDR3 loop is CASSLFASGRTDTQYF.

The V call is TRBV4-1, the J call TRBJ2-1; TCRdb selects TRBD2, and the lack of DNA leaves this call unchecked. CDR1 and CDR2 (germline): MGHRA, YSYEKL. The CDR3 covers 16 residues. The CDR3: CASSQVIAGGRDEQFF.

The genes are TRBV5-4 and TRBJ2-7; TCRdb lists TRBD2, though no DNA is available to test this call. CDR3 size: 12 residues. CDR1 and CDR2 (germline): SGHNT, YYREEE (reference sequence). The CDR3 sequence is CASSLVLAEQYF.

The chain couples TRBV5-4 to TRBJ2-3; TCRdb returns TRBD2, unconfirmable since there is no DNA. Germline V CDR1 and CDR2: SGHNT, YYREEE (reference sequence). This CDR3 has 16 amino acids. CDR3 sequence reads: CASSYAAGGGTDTQYF.

The gene calls are TRBV9 and TRBJ1-4; the TCRdb D gene call, TRBD1, has no DNA to confirm it. The germline V gene encodes CDR1 SGDLS and CDR2 YYNGEE. The CDR3 runs 14 residues. CDR3 protein: CASSADTQGEKLFF.

The chain employs TRBV5-1 and TRBJ2-1; the D call of TRBD2 rests on TCRdb alone, since no DNA is present to check it. The CDR3 consists of 15 residues. Per germline, CDR1 SGHRS and CDR2 YFSETQ. The CDR3 loop is CASSQIAGMNNEQFF.

This chain joins TRBV9 and TRBJ1-1. This CDR3 is 13 amino acids long. The V gene's germline CDR1 is SGDLS and CDR2 YYNGEE. The CDR3 loop reads CASSVDYDTEAFF.

The rearrangement links TRBV5-1 to TRBJ2-5; with no DNA, the TCRdb D assignment of TRBD2 cannot be verified. The CDR3 extends over 14 amino acids. The V gene's germline CDR1 is SGHRS and CDR2 YFSETQ. The CDR3 protein is CASSWGPAGETQYF. Complete variable domain (other parts from reference TRBV5-1 and TRBJ2-5): KAGVTQTPRYLIKTRGQQVTLSCSPISGHRSVSWYQQTPGQGLQFLFEYFSETQRNKGNFPGRFSGRQFSNSRSEMNVSTLELGDSALYLCASSWGPAGETQYFGPGTRLLVL.

V and J are TRBV5-4 and TRBJ2-1. The CDR3 sequence is 15 residues long. Germline CDR1 reads SGHNT; CDR2 reads YYREEE (reference sequence). The CDR3 region is CASSLSQVGSYEQFF.

The chain joins TRBV4-1 to TRBJ1-3; TCRdb selects TRBD1, and the lack of DNA leaves this call unchecked. Germline CDR1 MGHRA, CDR2 YSYEKL. This CDR3 spans 15 amino acids. The CDR3 reads CASSQDWGTGNTIYF.

The chain uses TRBV6-2 or TRBV6-3 and TRBJ1-1. CDR3 length: 14 residues. Germline loops: CDR1 MNHEY, CDR2 SVGEGT. This CDR3 is CASSIDRRNTEAFF.

V and J are TRBV3-1 and TRBJ2-7; the D gene TCRdb calls, TRBD1, cannot be checked with no DNA. CDR1 LGHDT and CDR2 YNNKEL come from the germline V gene (reference sequence). This CDR3 is 14 amino acids long. The CDR3 loop reads CASSPSGTLYEQYF.

The V call is TRBV7-3, the J call TRBJ1-6; absent DNA, TCRdb's TRBD1 call cannot be checked. Germline V CDR1 and CDR2: SGHTA, FQGTGA. This CDR3 spans 14 amino acids. The CDR3 loop is CASFVGTSNSPLHF.

The gene calls are TRBV28 and TRBJ1-5; TCRdb picks TRBD1, but there is no DNA to check that call. The germline gives CDR1 MDHEN, CDR2 SYDVKM. The CDR3 spans 17 residues. This CDR3 is CASSPPGQPFPNQPQHF.

The chain is built from TRBV10-3 and TRBJ1-3; TCRdb designates TRBD1, a call that cannot be tested without DNA. The V gene's germline CDR1 is ENHRY and CDR2 SYGVKD. This CDR3 contains 15 residues. Here the CDR3 reads CAISVGGFSGNTIYF.

The genes are TRBV29-1 and TRBJ2-7; the D gene TCRdb calls, TRBD1, cannot be checked with no DNA. The length of the CDR3 is 12 residues. CDR1 is SQVTM, CDR2 ANQGSEA, per germline. The CDR3 spells CSAGHINMEQYF.

This CDR3 reads CASSPSIAAPYGYTF. V and J are TRBV7-8 and TRBJ1-2; TCRdb reports TRBD1, a call that lacks DNA to check it against. Germline CDR1 is SGHVS and CDR2 is FQNEAQ. This CDR3 spans 15 amino acids.

The chain links TRBV5-6 to TRBJ2-7; TCRdb picks TRBD1, but there is no DNA to check that call. Per the germline V gene, CDR1 is SGHDT and CDR2 is YYEEEE. This CDR3 contains 19 residues. The CDR3 is CASSLAYETGANPSYEQYF. The full variable domain, its missing parts supplied by reference TRBV5-6 and TRBJ2-7, is DAGVTQSPTHLIKTRGQQVTLRCSPKSGHDTVSWYQQALGQGPQFIFQYYEEEERQRGNFPDRFSGHQFPNYSSELNVNALLLGDSALYLCASSLAYETGANPSYEQYFGPGTRLTVT.

This chain uses TRBV5-4 with TRBJ1-4; TCRdb outputs TRBD1, but without DNA this stays unchecked. The CDR3 sequence is 20 residues long. Germline V gene sequence: CDR1 SGHNT, CDR2 YYREEE (reference sequence). Here the CDR3 reads CASSLVPPGQGLARNEKLFF. Full variable domain (remainder filled in from reference TRBV5-4 and TRBJ1-4): ETGVTQSPTHLIKTRGQQVTLRCSSQSGHNTVSWYQQALGQGPQFIFQYYREEENGRGNFPPRFSGLQFPNYSSELNVNALELDDSALYLCASSLVPPGQGLARNEKLFFGSGTQLSVL.

The chain combines TRBV28 with TRBJ2-3; TCRdb's D call of TRBD1 is untestable without DNA. Germline V gives CDR1 MDHEN, CDR2 SYDVKM. This CDR3 is 14 amino acids long. The CDR3 loop is CASSRDRVTDTQYF.